This T cell receptor (beta chain) was captured by sequencing in a study of blood T cell repertoires in COVID-19. The overall study: Samples representing acute and convalescent COVID-19 were sourced from the United States, Italy and Spain. Sources were T cells, B-cell-depleted T cells, or PBMCs; the material itself was cDNA or gDNA.

Authors' methods: Amplification of reference gene primers provided the estimated nucleated cell counts. This table comes from immunoSEQ multiplex PCR, and its TCRdb copy is limited to in-frame clones, with some not included. V and J calls and clone size are those listed in that table; D and trimming were worked out from the DNA. This table holds 85,000 to 120,000 clones, over 65% found once. Germline V gene data show CDR1 as KGHSH and CDR2 as LQKENI. Trimming cost V 3 bases and J 5 bases, with 16 bases left between them. This CDR3 comprises 15 residues. The sample was peripheral blood. The J gene is TRBJ1-1, the V gene TRBV18, with TRBD1 as a possible D gene (5 bases). This receptor was obtained from a human donor in a cohort sampled during active COVID-19. CDR3 residues: CASSPDTEVWTEAFF. The CDR3, as DNA: TGTGCCAGCTCACCGGACACTGAAGTGTGGACTGAAGCTTTCTTT.